These T cell receptor beta chains were read from a single sample in a study of early T cells in non-severe SARS-CoV-2 infection. A single record per CDR3 protein comes from TCRdb applying MiXCR to the 5' RACE reads. The sample yields roughly 80,000 distinct CDR3 sequences, around 8.7% seen once. The sequencing sample was made of whole blood. These receptors originate from an adult who was a healthcare worker with PCR-confirmed SARS-CoV-2 infection or an uninfected control (not recorded which). Both conserved end residues are part of each CDR3. D genes are given only for firm matches. Some rows have no size entry. The others give once, few or many, or a class for an expanded clone.

-,TRBJ1-2,-,TRBV2,TGTGCCAGCCGACGGGGGATTAGCTACACCTTC,CASRRGISYTF
many,TRBJ2-6,-,TRBV6-5,TGTGCCAGCAGCCGTCAGGTTGGGGCCAACGTCCTGACTTTC,CASSRQVGANVLTF
-,TRBJ2-1,-,TRBV2,TGTGCCAGCAGTGTTCTCCACTACAATGAGCAGTTCTTC,CASSVLHYNEQFF
many,TRBJ2-2,-,TRBV7-8,TGTGCCAGCAGCTTAATCAACCCAACGAACACCGGGGAGCTGTTTTTT,CASSLINPTNTGELFF
few,TRBJ2-5,-,TRBV7-3,TGTGCCAGCAGCTCGAGCCCCAGGGAGACCCAGTACTTC,CASSSSPRETQYF
-,TRBJ2-1,TRBD2,TRBV6-2/TRBV6-3,TGTGCCAGCAGCGAGACTAGCGGGGATATCAATGAGCAGTTCTTC,CASSETSGDINEQFF
-,TRBJ1-2,-,TRBV4-2,TGTGCCAGCAGCCAAGCCGGGACGGCAGCTAACTATGGCTACACCTTC,CASSQAGTAANYGYTF
-,TRBJ2-7,TRBD1,TRBV7-2,TGTGCCAGCAGCTCCCGGACAGGCGGAGAGCAGTACTTC,CASSSRTGGEQYF
many,TRBJ2-1,-,TRBV6-2/TRBV6-3,TGTGCCAGCAGGGACCCAAACAATGAGCAGTTCTTC,CASRDPNNEQFF
many,TRBJ1-1,-,TRBV7-9,TGTGCCAGCAGCCCCGTGGACCCTCTCCTCTCTGAAGCTTTCTTT,CASSPVDPLLSEAFF
medium-sized,TRBJ2-7,-,TRBV20-1,TGCAGTGCTAGTGGGGAACCGGGACAAATCCACGAGCAGTACTTC,CSASGEPGQIHEQYF
-,TRBJ2-3,-,TRBV19,TGTGCCAGTAGTATATTTGGGCTAGCTGAACCGACGGATACGCAGTATTTT,CASSIFGLAEPTDTQYF
-,TRBJ2-2,-,TRBV6-5,TGTGCCAGCGAGCCGGGAGCGAACACCGGGGAGCTGTTTTTT,CASEPGANTGELFF
many,TRBJ2-7,TRBD1,TRBV6-1,TGTGCCAGCTGTGACTCCCGGGACAGGGGGCGAGAGCAGTACTTC,CASCDSRDRGREQYF
many,TRBJ1-6,TRBD1,TRBV5-1,TGCGCCAGCAGCAAGGACAGGCCCGGCTCCTATAATTCACCCCTCCACTTT,CASSKDRPGSYNSPLHF
many,TRBJ2-3,TRBD2,TRBV7-3,TGTGCCAGCAGCCCATCCGGGGGGGATACGCAGTATTTT,CASSPSGGDTQYF
many,TRBJ1-2,-,TRBV11-2,TGTGCCAGCAGCATGACGACGTGGGGCTATGGCTACACCTTC,CASSMTTWGYGYTF
few,TRBJ1-3,-,TRBV27,TGTGCCAGCAGCGGGGCACGCTCTGGAAACACCATATATTTT,CASSGARSGNTIYF
many,TRBJ2-7,-,TRBV20-1,TGCAGTGCTGACGGCCCAGGGGGTAGCGGGATCCACGAGCAGTACTTC,CSADGPGGSGIHEQYF
many,TRBJ1-5,-,TRBV25-1,TGTGCCAGCAGTGAATCGGGGATAAATCAGCCCCAGCATTTT,CASSESGINQPQHF
few,TRBJ2-6,-,TRBV19,TGTGCCAGTAGCACTTTGGCGGAACCTGGGGCCAACGTCCTGACTTTC,CASSTLAEPGANVLTF
many,TRBJ2-1,-,TRBV18,TGTGCCAGCTCACCATCGGGTCTTAATAACAATGAGCAGTTCTTC,CASSPSGLNNNEQFF
many,TRBJ2-7,-,TRBV20-1,TGCAGTGCTAGAGGGCTAGAAGGGGCCTACGAGCAGTACTTC,CSARGLEGAYEQYF
-,TRBJ2-7,-,TRBV24-1,TGTGCCACCAGTGACACGAAATCGGGAGAGCAGTACTTC,CATSDTKSGEQYF
-,TRBJ1-4,-,TRBV7-9,TGTGCCAGCAGCTCAAAGACAGGCACTAATGAAAAACTGTTTTTT,CASSSKTGTNEKLFF
-,TRBJ2-5,-,TRBV3-1,TGTGCCAGCAGCCAAGATCAAGCGGAGACCCAGTACTTC,CASSQDQAETQYF
few,TRBJ2-2,TRBD1,TRBV4-1,TGCGCCAGCAGCGCTGACAGGGGCGCGAAATACGCCGGGGAGCTGTTTTTT,CASSADRGAKYAGELFF
-,TRBJ1-1,TRBD1,TRBV3-1,TGTGCCAGCAGCGCGGGACAGGAGAACACTGAAGCTTTCTTT,CASSAGQENTEAFF
many,TRBJ2-1,-,TRBV7-9,TGTGCCAGCAGCTTAGGGGAAAGCTCCTACAATGAGCAGTTCTTC,CASSLGESSYNEQFF
-,TRBJ2-1,-,TRBV6-4,TGTGCCAGCAGTCCACAGGGACTCCACAATGAGCAGTTCTTC,CASSPQGLHNEQFF
few,TRBJ2-1,TRBD2,TRBV27,TGTGCCAGCAGTCCCGCCCCGACTAGCGCCCCGAGGACCTACAATGAGCAGTTCTTC,CASSPAPTSAPRTYNEQFF
medium-sized,TRBJ1-4,-,TRBV6-6,TGTGCCAGCAGTTACTCGCTGACAGGCCCCGGGGAAAAACTGTTTTTT,CASSYSLTGPGEKLFF
many,TRBJ1-3,-,TRBV9,TGTGCCAGCAGCGTAGACAACACCATATATTTT,CASSVDNTIYF
many,TRBJ2-2,TRBD2,TRBV6-5,TGTGCCAGCAGCCGGGGACTAGCGGGTATAGGGGAGCTGTTTTTT,CASSRGLAGIGELFF
-,TRBJ2-7,-,TRBV6-1,TGTGCCAGCAGTGAAAGGGGGACGGGAGCCTACGAGCAGTACTTC,CASSERGTGAYEQYF
-,TRBJ2-1,TRBD2,TRBV20-1,TGCAGTGCCCCGACTAGCGGGAGGCTGGATGAGCAGTTCTTC,CSAPTSGRLDEQFF
few,TRBJ2-5,TRBD2,TRBV19,TGTGCCAGTAGTAGCGGGAGAAGAGAGACCCAGTACTTC,CASSSGRRETQYF
many,TRBJ2-7,-,TRBV28,TGTGCCAGCAGGAAACCTCCGGGACCACGAGACGAGCAGTACTTC,CASRKPPGPRDEQYF
once,TRBJ1-1,-,TRBV5-1,TGTGCCAGCAGCTTCTTTGGGGCAATGAACACTGAAGCTTTCTTT,CASSFFGAMNTEAFF
many,TRBJ1-5,-,TRBV15,TGTGCCACCAGCAGCCAGGGGAGGAGCAATCAGCCCCAGCATTTT,CATSSQGRSNQPQHF
many,TRBJ2-5,TRBD2,TRBV7-2,TGTGCCAGCAGCCCTGGGCTAGCGGGAGAGACCCAGTACTTC,CASSPGLAGETQYF
many,TRBJ1-2,TRBD1,TRBV19,TGTGCCAGTAGTATCACGTCAGGGGGCGCGTATGGCTACACCTTC,CASSITSGGAYGYTF
-,TRBJ2-2,-,TRBV18,TGTGCCAGCTCACGTATCTCGAACACCGGGGAGCTGTTTTTT,CASSRISNTGELFF
-,TRBJ2-3,-,TRBV9,TGTGCCAGCAGCGTAGAACCGTCCGCCGGGGATACGCAGTATTTT,CASSVEPSAGDTQYF
few,TRBJ1-4,-,TRBV19,TGTGCCAGTAGTAGGCCCGGTAATGAAAAACTGTTTTTT,CASSRPGNEKLFF
-,TRBJ2-5,-,TRBV28,TGTGCCAGCAGTTTTATGAGGAGACTCTTCGGCGAAGAGACCCAGTACTTC,CASSFMRRLFGEETQYF
many,TRBJ1-1,TRBD1,TRBV7-9,TGTGCCAGCAGCTTAGTACCGGGACAGGCTAACACTGAAGCTTTCTTT,CASSLVPGQANTEAFF
many,TRBJ2-1,-,TRBV6-2/TRBV6-3,TGTGCCAGCAGCCACGGCCGCTTTGAGCTCAATGAGCAGTTCTTC,CASSHGRFELNEQFF
many,TRBJ1-4,-,TRBV7-9,TGTGCCAGCAGCCTTCGAAGTAGGGTTAATGAAAAACTGTTTTTT,CASSLRSRVNEKLFF
many,TRBJ2-7,TRBD2,TRBV7-2,TGTGCCAGCAGCCCCGGGACTAGGGGAAACGAGCAGTACTTC,CASSPGTRGNEQYF
-,TRBJ2-2,-,TRBV29-1,TGCAGCCTCTTAGGTAAAGGGATCAGCGGGGAGCTGTTTTTT,CSLLGKGISGELFF
-,TRBJ2-7,-,TRBV28,TGTGCCAGCAGTTTAGAAGGGGAGCCCTACTCCTACGAGCAGTACTTC,CASSLEGEPYSYEQYF
many,TRBJ2-1,-,TRBV28,TGTGCCAGCCCTTGGAATTATACCTACAATGAGCAGTTCTTC,CASPWNYTYNEQFF
many,TRBJ2-7,TRBD1,TRBV4-2,TGTGCCAGCAGCCAAGATCGGACAGGGGGAAAAGTGTACGAGCAGTACTTC,CASSQDRTGGKVYEQYF